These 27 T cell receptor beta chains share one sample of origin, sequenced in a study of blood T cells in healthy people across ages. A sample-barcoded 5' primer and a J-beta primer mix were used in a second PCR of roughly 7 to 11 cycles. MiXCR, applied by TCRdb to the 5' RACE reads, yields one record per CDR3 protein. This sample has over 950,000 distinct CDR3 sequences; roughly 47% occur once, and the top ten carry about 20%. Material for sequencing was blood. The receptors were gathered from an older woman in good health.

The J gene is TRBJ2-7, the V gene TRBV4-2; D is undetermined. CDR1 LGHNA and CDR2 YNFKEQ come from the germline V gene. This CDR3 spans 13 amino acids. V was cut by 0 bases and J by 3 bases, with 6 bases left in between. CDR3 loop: CASSQDYHYEQYF. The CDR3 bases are TGTGCCAGCAGCCAAGACTACCACTACGAGCAGTACTTC.

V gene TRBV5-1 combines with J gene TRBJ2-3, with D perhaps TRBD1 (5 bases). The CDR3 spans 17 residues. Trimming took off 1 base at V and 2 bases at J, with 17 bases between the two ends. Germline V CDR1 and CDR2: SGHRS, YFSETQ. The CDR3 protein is CASSLLGVQALTDTQYF. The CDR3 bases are TGCGCCAGCAGCTTGTTAGGCGTACAGGCCCTCACAGATACGCAGTATTTT.

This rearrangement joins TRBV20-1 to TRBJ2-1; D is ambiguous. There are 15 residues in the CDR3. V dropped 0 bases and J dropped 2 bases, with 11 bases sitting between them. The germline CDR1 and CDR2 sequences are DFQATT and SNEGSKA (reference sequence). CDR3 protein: CSARDMMGPYNEQFF. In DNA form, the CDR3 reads TGCAGTGCTAGAGATATGATGGGTCCCTACAATGAGCAGTTCTTC.

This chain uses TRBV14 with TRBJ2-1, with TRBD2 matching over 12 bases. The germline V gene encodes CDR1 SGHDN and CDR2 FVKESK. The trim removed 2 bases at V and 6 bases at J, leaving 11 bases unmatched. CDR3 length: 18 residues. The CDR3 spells CASSQTLTSGSSGNEQFF. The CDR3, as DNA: TGTGCCAGCAGCCAAACTTTGACTAGCGGGAGTTCCGGCAATGAGCAGTTCTTC.

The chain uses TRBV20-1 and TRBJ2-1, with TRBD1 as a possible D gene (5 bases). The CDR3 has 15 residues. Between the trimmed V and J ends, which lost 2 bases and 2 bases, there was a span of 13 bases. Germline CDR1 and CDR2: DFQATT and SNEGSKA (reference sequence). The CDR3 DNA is TGCAGTGCTAGACCCCGGACAAGACCCTACAATGAGCAGTTCTTC. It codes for CSARPRTRPYNEQFF.

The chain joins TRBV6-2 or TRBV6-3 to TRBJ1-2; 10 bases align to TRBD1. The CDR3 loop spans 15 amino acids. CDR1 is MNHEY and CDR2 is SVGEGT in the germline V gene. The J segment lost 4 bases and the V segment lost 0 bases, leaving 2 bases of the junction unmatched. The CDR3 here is CASSYSRTGGYGYTF. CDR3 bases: TGTGCCAGCAGTTACTCGCGGACAGGGGGCTATGGCTACACCTTC.

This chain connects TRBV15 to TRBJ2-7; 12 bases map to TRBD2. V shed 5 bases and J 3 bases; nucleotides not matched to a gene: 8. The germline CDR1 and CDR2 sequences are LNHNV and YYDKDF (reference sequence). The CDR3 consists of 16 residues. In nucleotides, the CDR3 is TGTGCCACCAGCCCACGGACTAGCGGGAATTTCTACGAGCAGTACTTC. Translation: CATSPRTSGNFYEQYF.

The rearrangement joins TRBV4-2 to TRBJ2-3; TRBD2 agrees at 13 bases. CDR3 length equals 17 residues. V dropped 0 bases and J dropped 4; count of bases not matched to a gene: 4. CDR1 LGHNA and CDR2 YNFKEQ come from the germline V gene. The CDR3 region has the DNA TGTGCCAGCAGCCAAGAAAGGACTAGCGGGAGCCCAGATACGCAGTATTTT. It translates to CASSQERTSGSPDTQYF.

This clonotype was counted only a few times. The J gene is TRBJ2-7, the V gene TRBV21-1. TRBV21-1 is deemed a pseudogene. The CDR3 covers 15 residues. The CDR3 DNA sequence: TGTGCCAGCAGCAAAGCGCGTTACCGCTCCTACGAGCAGTACTTC. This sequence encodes CASSKARYRSYEQYF.

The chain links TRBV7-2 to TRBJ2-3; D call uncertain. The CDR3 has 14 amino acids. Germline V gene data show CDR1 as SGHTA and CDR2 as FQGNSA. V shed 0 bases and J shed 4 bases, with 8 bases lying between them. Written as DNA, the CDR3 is TGTGCCAGCAGCTTAGCTATATCTTCAGATACGCAGTATTTT. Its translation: CASSLAISSDTQYF.

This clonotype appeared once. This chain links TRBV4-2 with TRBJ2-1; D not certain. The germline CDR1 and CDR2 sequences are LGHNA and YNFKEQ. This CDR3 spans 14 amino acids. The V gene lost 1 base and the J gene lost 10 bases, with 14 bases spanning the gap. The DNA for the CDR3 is TGTGCCAGCAGCCAAGCCGGTGGTCCCCCGGAGCAGTTCTTC. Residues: CASSQAGGPPEQFF.

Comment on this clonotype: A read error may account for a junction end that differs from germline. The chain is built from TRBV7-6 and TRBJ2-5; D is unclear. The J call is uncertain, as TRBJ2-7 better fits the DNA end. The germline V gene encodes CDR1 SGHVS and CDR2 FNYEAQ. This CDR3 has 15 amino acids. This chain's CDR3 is CASSLAPSGTYEQYF. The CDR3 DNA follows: TGCGCCAGCAGCTTAGCCCCCTCAGGTACCTACGAGCAGTACTTC.

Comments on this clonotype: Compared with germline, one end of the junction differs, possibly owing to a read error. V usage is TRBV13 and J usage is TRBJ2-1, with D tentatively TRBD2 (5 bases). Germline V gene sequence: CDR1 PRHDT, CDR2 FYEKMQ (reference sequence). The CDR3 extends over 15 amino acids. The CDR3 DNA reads TGTGCCAGCAGGGAGCTTACGGACTCATACACTGAGCAGTTCTTC. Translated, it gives CASRELTDSYTEQFF.

The CDR3 bases are TGCAGCGTTGTAGGGACAGGGGTTTATCAGCCCCAGCATTTT. Encoded protein: CSVVGTGVYQPQHF. The chain employs TRBV29-1 and TRBJ1-5, with 10 bases lining up with TRBD1. V dropped 4 bases and J dropped 5; count of bases not matched to a gene: 5. CDR1 SQVTM and CDR2 ANQGSEA come from the germline V gene. This CDR3 comprises 14 residues.

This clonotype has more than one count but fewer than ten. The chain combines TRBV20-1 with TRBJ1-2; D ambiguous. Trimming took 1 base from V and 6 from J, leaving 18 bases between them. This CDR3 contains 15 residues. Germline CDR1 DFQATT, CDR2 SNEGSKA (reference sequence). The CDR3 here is CSARGLGTATNGYTF. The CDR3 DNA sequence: TGCAGTGCTAGAGGGCTGGGAACCGCGACCAATGGCTACACCTTC.

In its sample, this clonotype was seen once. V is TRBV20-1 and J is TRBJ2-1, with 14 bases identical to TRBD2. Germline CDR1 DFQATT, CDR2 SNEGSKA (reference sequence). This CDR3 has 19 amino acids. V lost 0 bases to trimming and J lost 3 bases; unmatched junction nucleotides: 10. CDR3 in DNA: TGCAGTGCTAGAGATGGACTAGCGGGAGGTAAGGGGGGCTACAATGAGCAGTTCTTC. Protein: CSARDGLAGGKGGYNEQFF.

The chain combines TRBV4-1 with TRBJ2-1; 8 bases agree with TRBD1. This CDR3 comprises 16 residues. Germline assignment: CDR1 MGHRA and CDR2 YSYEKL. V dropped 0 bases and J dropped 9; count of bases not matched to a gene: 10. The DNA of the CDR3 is TGCGCCAGCAGCCAAGATTTGAACAGGGGGTCAATTGAGCAGTTCTTC. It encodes CASSQDLNRGSIEQFF.

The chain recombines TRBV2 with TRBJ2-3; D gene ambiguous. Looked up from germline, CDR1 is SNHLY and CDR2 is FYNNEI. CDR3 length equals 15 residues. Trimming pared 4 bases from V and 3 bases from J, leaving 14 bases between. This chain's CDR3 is CASSGGRDWTDTQYF. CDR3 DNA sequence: TGTGCCAGCAGTGGTGGAAGGGATTGGACAGATACGCAGTATTTT.

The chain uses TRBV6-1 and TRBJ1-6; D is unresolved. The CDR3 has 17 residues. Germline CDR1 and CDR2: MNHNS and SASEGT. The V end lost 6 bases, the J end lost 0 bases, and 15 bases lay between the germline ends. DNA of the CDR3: TGTGCCAGCAGCCGTTGGAGGTTTAGCTCCTATAATTCACCCCTCCACTTT. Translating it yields CASSRWRFSSYNSPLHF.

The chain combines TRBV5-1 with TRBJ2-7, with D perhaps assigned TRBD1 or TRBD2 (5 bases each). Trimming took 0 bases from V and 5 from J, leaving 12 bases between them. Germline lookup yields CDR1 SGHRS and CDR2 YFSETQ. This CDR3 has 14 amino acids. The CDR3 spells CASSLAVGTHEQYF. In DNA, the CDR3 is TGCGCCAGCAGCTTGGCCGTGGGGACCCACGAGCAGTACTTC.

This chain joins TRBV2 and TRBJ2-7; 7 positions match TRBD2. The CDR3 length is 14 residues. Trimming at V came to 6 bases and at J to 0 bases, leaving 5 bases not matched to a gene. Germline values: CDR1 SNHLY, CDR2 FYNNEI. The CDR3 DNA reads TGTGCCAGCAGCCCTAGCGGAACCTCCTACGAGCAGTACTTC. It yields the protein CASSPSGTSYEQYF.

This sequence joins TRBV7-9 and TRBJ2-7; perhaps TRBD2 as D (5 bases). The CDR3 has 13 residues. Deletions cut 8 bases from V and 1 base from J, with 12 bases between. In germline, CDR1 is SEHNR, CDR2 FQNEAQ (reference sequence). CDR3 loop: CASGISASYEQYF. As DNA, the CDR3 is TGTGCCAGCGGGATTAGCGCATCCTACGAGCAGTACTTC.

The CDR3 loop is CASSRSGIIYEQYF. The CDR3 DNA follows: TGTGCCAGCAGCCGTAGCGGGATTATCTACGAGCAGTACTTC. The chain employs TRBV7-2 and TRBJ2-7, with 8 nucleotides matching TRBD2. The CDR3 has 14 amino acids. The V segment lost 5 bases and the J segment 3 bases; nucleotides outside the gene matches: 6. Germline assignment: CDR1 SGHTA and CDR2 FQGNSA. The complete variable domain, with remaining parts taken from reference TRBV7-2 and TRBJ2-7, reads GAGVSQSPSNKVTEKGKDVELRCDPISGHTALYWYRQSLGQGLEFLIYFQGNSAPDKSGLPSDRFSAERTGGSVSTLTIQRTQQEDSAVYLCASSRSGIIYEQYFGPGTRLTVT.

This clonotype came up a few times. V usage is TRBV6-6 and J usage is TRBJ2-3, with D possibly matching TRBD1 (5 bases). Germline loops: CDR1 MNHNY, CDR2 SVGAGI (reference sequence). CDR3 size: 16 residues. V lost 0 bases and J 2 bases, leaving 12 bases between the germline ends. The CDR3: CASSYSADRITDTQYF. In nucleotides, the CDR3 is TGTGCCAGCAGTTACTCGGCTGACAGAATCACAGATACGCAGTATTTT.

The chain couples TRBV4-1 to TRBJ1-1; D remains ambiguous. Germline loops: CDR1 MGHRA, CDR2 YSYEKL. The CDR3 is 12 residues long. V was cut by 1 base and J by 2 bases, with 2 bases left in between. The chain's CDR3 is CASSQANTEAFF. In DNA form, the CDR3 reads TGCGCCAGCAGCCAAGCTAACACTGAAGCTTTCTTT.

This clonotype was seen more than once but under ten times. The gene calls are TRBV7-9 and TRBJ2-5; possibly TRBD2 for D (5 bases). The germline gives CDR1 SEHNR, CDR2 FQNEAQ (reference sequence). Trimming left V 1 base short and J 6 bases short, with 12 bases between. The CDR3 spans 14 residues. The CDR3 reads CASSLERVIKTQYF. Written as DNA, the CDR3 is TGTGCCAGCAGCTTAGAGAGGGTCATTAAGACCCAGTACTTC. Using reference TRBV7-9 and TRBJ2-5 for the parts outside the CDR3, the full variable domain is DTGVSQNPRHKITKRGQNVTFRCDPISEHNRLYWYRQTLGQGPEFLTYFQNEAQLEKSRLLSDRFSAERPKGSFSTLEIQRTEQGDSAMYLCASSLERVIKTQYFGPGTRLLVL.

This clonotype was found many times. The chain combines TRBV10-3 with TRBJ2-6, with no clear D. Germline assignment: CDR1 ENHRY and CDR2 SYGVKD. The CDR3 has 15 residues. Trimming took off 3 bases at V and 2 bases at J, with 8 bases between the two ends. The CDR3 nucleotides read TGTGCCATCAGTGATTGGGCGACTGGGGCCAACGTCCTGACTTTC. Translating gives CAISDWATGANVLTF.